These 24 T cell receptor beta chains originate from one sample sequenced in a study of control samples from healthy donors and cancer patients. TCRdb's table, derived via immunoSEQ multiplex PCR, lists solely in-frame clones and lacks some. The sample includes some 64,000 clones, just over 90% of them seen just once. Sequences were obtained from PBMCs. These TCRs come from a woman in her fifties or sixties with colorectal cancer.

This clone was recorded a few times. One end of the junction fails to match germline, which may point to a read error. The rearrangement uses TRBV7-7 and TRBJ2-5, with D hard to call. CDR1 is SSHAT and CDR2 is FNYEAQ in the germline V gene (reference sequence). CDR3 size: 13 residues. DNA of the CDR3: TGTGCTAGCAGCTTTTGGGGCCAAGAGACCCAGTACTTC. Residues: CASSFWGQETQYF.

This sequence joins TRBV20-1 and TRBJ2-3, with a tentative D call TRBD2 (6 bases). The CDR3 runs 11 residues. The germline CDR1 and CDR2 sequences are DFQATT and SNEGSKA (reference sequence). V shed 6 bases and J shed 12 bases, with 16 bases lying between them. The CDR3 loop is CSAAQRDSQYF. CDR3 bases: TGCAGTGCCGCACAACGGGACTCACAGTATTTT.

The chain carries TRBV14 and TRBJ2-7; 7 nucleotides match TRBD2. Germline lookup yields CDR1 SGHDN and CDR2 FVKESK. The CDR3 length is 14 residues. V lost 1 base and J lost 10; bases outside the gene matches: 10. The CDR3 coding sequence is TGTGCCAGCAGCCAAGTGGAAAGGGAAGCGGGACAGTACTTC. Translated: CASSQVEREAGQYF.

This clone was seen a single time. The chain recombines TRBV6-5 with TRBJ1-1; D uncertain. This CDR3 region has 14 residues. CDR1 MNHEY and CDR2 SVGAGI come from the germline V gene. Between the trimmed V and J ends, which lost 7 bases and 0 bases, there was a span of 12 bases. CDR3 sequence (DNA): TGTGCCAGCACCGAAGAGTTAATGAACACTGAAGCTTTCTTT. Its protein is CASTEELMNTEAFF.

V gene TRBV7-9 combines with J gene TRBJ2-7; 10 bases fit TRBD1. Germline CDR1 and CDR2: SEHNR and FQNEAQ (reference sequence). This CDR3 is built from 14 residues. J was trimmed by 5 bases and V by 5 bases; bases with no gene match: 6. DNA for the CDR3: TGTGCCAGCAGCCCCCGGGACAGGGGCAACGAGCAGTACTTC. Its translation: CASSPRDRGNEQYF.

CDR3 amino acids: CASSYGGREIGAFF. In DNA, the CDR3 is TGCGCCAGCAGCTACGGGGGCAGGGAAATAGGGGCTTTCTTT. This chain connects TRBV5-1 to TRBJ1-1; D perhaps matches TRBD1 (6 bases). The germline CDR1 and CDR2 sequences are SGHRS and YFSETQ. V shed 3 bases and J shed 11 bases, with 20 bases lying between them. The CDR3 runs 14 residues.

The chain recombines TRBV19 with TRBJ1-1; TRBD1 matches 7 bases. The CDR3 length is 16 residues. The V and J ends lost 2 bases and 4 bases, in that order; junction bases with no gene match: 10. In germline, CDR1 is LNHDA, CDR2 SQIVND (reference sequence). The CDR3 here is CASSILRQGSGTEAFF. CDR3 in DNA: TGTGCCAGTAGTATACTCCGACAGGGCTCGGGCACTGAAGCTTTCTTT.

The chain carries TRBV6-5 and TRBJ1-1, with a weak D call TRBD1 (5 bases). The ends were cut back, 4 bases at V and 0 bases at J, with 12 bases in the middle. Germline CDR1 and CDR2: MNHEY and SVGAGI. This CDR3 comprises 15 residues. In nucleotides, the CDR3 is TGTGCCAGCAGTTTCGCAGGGTTATTGAACACTGAAGCTTTCTTT. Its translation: CASSFAGLLNTEAFF.

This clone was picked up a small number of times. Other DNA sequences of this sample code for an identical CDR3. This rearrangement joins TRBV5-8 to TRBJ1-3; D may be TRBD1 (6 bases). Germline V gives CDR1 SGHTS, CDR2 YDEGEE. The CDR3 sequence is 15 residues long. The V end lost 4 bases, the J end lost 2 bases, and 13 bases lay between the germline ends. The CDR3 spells CASSSDRIPGNTIYF. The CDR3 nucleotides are TGTGCCAGCAGCAGCGACAGGATCCCTGGAAACACCATATATTTT.

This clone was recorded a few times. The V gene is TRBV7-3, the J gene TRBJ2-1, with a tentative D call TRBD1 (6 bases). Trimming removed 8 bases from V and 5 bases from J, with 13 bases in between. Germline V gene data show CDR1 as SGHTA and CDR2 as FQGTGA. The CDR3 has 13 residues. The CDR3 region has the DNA TGTGCCAGCGGTGTAGGGGGAAACAATGAGCAGTTCTTC. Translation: CASGVGGNNEQFF.

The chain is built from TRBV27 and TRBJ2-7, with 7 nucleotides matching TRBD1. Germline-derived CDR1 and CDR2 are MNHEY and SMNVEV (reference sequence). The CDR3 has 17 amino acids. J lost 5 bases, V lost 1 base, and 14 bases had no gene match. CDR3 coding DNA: TGTGCCAGCAGTTTATTTTCGACGACAGGGCTCCACGACGAGCAGTACTTC. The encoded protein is CASSLFSTTGLHDEQYF.

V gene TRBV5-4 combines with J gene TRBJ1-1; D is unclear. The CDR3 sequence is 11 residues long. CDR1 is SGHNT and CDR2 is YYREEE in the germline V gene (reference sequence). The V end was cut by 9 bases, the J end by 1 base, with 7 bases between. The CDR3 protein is CAITENTEAFF. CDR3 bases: TGTGCCATCACAGAGAACACTGAAGCTTTCTTT.

The DNA of the CDR3 is TGCAGCGTCGCGCCGGACAGGGGGGGACTTAACTATGGCTACACCTTC. Its translation: CSVAPDRGGLNYGYTF. The chain links TRBV29-1 to TRBJ1-2; TRBD1 aligns across 10 bases. CDR3 length: 16 residues. Losses at the gene ends were 6 bases for V and 1 base for J; bases not matched to a gene: 11. Germline assignment: CDR1 SQVTM and CDR2 ANQGSEA. The variable domain in full, with the rest retrieved from reference TRBV29-1 and TRBJ1-2, is SAVISQKPSRDICQRGTSLTIQCQVDSQVTMMFWYRQQPGQSLTLIATANQGSEATYESGFVIDKFPISRPNLTFSTLTVSNMSPEDSSIYLCSVAPDRGGLNYGYTFGSGTRLTVV.

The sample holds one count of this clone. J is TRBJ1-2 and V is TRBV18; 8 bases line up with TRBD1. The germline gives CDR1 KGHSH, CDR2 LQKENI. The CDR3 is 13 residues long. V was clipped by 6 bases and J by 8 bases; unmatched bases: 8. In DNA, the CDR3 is TGTGCCAGCTCCCTAGGACAGGGCGAGGGCTACACCTTC. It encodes CASSLGQGEGYTF.

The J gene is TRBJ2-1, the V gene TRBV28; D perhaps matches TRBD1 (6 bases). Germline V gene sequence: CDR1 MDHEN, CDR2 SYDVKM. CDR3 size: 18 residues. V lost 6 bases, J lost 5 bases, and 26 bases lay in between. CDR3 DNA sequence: TGTGCCAGCAGCCCAACAGGGCTGGGGTCGCTGGGGAACAATGAGCAGTTCTTC. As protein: CASSPTGLGSLGNNEQFF.

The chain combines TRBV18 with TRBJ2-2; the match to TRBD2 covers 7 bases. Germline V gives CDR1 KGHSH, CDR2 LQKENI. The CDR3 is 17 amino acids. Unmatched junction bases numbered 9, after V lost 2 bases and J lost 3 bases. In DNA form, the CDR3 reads TGTGCCAGCTCACCATCAAGAGGGGAGGGACACACCGGGGAGCTGTTTTTT. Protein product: CASSPSRGEGHTGELFF.

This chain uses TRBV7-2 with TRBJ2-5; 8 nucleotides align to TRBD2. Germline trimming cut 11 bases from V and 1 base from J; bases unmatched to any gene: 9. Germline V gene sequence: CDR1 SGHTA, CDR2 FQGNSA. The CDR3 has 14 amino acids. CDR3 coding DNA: TGTGCCGGACAGTTAGCGGGGACCCAAGAGACCCAGTACTTC. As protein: CAGQLAGTQETQYF. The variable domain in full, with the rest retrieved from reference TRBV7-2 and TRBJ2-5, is GAGVSQSPSNKVTEKGKDVELRCDPISGHTALYWYRQSLGQGLEFLIYFQGNSAPDKSGLPSDRFSAERTGGSVSTLTIQRTQQEDSAVYLCAGQLAGTQETQYFGPGTRLLVL.

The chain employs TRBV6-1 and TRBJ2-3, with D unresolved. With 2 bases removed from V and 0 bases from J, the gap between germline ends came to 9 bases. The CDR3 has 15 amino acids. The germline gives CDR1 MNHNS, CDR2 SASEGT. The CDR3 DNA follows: TGTGCCAGCAGTGAATTGGTCAGAAGCACAGATACGCAGTATTTT. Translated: CASSELVRSTDTQYF.

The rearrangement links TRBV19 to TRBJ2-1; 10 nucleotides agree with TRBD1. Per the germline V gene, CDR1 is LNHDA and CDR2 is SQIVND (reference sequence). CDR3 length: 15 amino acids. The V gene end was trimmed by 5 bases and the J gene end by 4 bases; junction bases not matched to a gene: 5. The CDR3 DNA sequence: TGTGCCAGTAGTTGGGGACAGGGGCTGTACAATGAGCAGTTCTTC. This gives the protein CASSWGQGLYNEQFF.

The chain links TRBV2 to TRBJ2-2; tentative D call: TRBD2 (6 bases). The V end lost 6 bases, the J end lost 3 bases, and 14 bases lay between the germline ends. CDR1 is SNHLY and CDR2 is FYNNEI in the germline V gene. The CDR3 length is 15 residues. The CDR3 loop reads CASRSLEGYTGELFF. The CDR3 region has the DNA TGTGCCAGCAGGTCCTTGGAGGGTTACACCGGGGAGCTGTTTTTT.

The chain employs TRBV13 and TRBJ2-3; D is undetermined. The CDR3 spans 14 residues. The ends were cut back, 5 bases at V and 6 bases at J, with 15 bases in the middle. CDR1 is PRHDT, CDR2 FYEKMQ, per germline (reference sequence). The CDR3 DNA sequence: TGTGCCAGCAGCCCGGGCCGCATAGGGGATACGCAGTATTTT. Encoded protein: CASSPGRIGDTQYF. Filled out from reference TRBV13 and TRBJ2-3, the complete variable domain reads AAGVIQSPRHLIKEKRETATLKCYPIPRHDTVYWYQQGPGQDPQFLISFYEKMQSDKGSIPDRFSAQQFSDYHSELNMSSLELGDSALYFCASSPGRIGDTQYFGPGTRLTVL.

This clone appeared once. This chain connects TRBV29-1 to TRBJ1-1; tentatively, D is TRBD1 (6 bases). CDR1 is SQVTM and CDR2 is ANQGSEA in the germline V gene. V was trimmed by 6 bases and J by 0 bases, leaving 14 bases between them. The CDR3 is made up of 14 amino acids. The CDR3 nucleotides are TGCAGCGTGCGGTGGGGGCGGATGAACACTGAAGCTTTCTTT. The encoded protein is CSVRWGRMNTEAFF.

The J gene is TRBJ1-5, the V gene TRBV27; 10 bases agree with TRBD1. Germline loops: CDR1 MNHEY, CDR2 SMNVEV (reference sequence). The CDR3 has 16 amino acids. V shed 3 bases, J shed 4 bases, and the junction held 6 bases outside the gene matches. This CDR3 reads CASSFQWTGGNQPQHF. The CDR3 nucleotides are TGTGCCAGCAGTTTCCAGTGGACAGGGGGTAATCAGCCCCAGCATTTT.

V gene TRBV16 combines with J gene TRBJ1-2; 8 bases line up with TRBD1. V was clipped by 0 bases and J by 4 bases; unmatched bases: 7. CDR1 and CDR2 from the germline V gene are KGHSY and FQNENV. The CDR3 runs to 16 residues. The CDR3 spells CASSQSNRGRIYGYTF. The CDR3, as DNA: TGTGCCAGCAGCCAATCGAACAGGGGGAGGATCTATGGCTACACCTTC.